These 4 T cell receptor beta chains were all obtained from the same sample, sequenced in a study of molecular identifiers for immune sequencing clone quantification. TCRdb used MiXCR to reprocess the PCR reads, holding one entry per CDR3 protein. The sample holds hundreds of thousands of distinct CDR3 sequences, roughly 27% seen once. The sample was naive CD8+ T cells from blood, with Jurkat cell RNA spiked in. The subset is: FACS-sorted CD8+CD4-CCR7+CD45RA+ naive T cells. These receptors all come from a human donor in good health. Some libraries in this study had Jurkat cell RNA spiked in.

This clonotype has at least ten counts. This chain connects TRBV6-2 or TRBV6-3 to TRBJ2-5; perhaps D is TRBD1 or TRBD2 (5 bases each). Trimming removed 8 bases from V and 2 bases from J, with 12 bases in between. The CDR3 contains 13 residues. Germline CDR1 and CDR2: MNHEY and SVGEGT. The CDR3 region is CASDSGLQETQYF. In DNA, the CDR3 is TGTGCCAGCGACAGCGGATTACAAGAGACCCAGTACTTC.

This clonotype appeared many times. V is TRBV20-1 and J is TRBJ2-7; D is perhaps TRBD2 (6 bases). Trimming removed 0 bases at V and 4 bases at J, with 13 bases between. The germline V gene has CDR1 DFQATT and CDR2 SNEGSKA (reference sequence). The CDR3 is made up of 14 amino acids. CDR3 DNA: TGCAGTGCTAGAGATTCGGGACTTGAGTACGAGCAGTACTTC. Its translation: CSARDSGLEYEQYF.

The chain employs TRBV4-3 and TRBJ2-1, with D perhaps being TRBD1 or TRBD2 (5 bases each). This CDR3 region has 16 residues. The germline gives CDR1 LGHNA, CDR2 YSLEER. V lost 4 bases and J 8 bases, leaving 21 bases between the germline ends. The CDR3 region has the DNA TGCGCCAGCAGCCGAGATACCGGGACCAGACTGGATGAGCAGTTCTTC. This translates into CASSRDTGTRLDEQFF.

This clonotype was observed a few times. CDR3 residues: CASSQLAGVYNEQFF. The CDR3 DNA follows: TGTGCCAGTAGTCAACTAGCGGGGGTATACAATGAGCAGTTCTTC. The V and J genes are TRBV19 and TRBJ2-1, with 11 bases fitting TRBD2. CDR1 and CDR2 (germline): LNHDA, SQIVND (reference sequence). V was clipped by 5 bases and J by 4 bases; unmatched bases: 4. There are 15 residues in the CDR3.